This is a list of T cell receptor beta chains from one sample in a study of OX40 agonist ivuxolimab in advanced cancers. The data were produced by immunoSEQ multiplex PCR, yet TCRdb's version contains in-frame clones alone and is incomplete. The repertoire consists of some 44,000 clones, with approximately 84% occurring once and the leading ten covering 0.38%. Specimen: CD4+ or CD8+ T cells sorted from blood, collected in a trial of the OX40 agonist ivuxolimab. All receptors come from an adult with an advanced solid tumor such as melanoma, head and neck, liver or kidney cancer. The CDR3 runs from the conserved cysteine through the conserved F or W. A D gene is named only where the DNA matches it firmly. Clone size is not always given. Where it is, it says once, few, many or a class for expanded clones.

j_call clone_size d_call cdr3_length v_call cdr3_aa cdr3_nt
TRBJ2-1 . TRBD2 15 TRBV7-6 CASSLIAGGLDEQFF TGTGCCAGCAGCTTAATAGCGGGGGGGCTCGATGAGCAGTTCTTC
TRBJ2-3 . . 13 TRBV7-7 CASSLERVDTQYF TGTGCTAGCAGCTTAGAACGGGTAGATACGCAGTATTTT
TRBJ2-5 . TRBD2 14 TRBV29-1 CSVAGLAEQETQYF TGCAGCGTTGCAGGACTAGCGGAACAAGAGACCCAGTACTTC
TRBJ1-2 . TRBD1 13 TRBV2 CASLAGTDYGYTF TGTGCCAGCCTGGCGGGGACAGACTATGGCTACACCTTC
TRBJ2-5 . . 11 TRBV28 CASSLLETQYF TGTGCCAGCAGTTTATTGGAGACCCAGTACTTC
TRBJ2-3 . . 15 TRBV5-1 CASSSRGAGSDTQYF TGCGCCAGCAGCTCCAGGGGGGCCGGATCAGATACGCAGTATTTT
TRBJ2-1 . TRBD2 16 TRBV15 CATSRRSSGFNNEQFF TGTGCCACCAGCAGACGCTCTAGCGGGTTTAACAATGAGCAGTTCTTC
TRBJ1-4 . TRBD1 18 TRBV5-4 CASSPDRGFLSTNEKLFF TGTGCCAGCAGCCCCGACAGGGGGTTCCTTTCAACTAATGAAAAACTGTTTTTT
TRBJ2-4 . . 13 TRBV6-1 CASSDSDKNIQYF TGTGCCAGCAGTGATAGCGATAAAAACATTCAGTACTTC
TRBJ1-6 . . 20 TRBV4-2 CASSQVKGGTEDGDNSPLHF TGTGCCAGCAGCCAAGTAAAAGGAGGGACCGAGGACGGGGATAATTCACCCCTCCACTTT
TRBJ1-1 . TRBD1 15 TRBV5-1 CASSLQQGPHTEAFF TGCGCCAGCAGCTTACAACAGGGGCCTCACACTGAAGCTTTCTTT
TRBJ1-2 . . 13 TRBV19 CASRDVTNYGYTF TGTGCCAGTAGGGACGTTACTAACTATGGCTACACCTTC
TRBJ2-1 . TRBD2 17 TRBV28 CASSFSSGRAADNEQFF TGTGCCAGCAGTTTTTCTAGCGGGAGGGCGGCCGACAATGAGCAGTTCTTC
TRBJ2-7 . TRBD1 14 TRBV9 CASSVGQVPYEQYF TGTGCCAGCAGCGTGGGACAGGTTCCCTACGAGCAGTACTTC
TRBJ1-4 . . 15 TRBV5-1 CASSLAATVNEKLFF TGCGCCAGCAGCTTGGCAGCGACAGTTAATGAAAAACTGTTTTTT
TRBJ1-1 . . 14 TRBV2 CASSEEGVGTEAFF TGTGCCAGCAGTGAGGAAGGGGTTGGCACTGAAGCTTTCTTT
TRBJ2-2 . . 16 TRBV4-1 CASSQDRGLGAGELFF TGCGCCAGCAGCCAAGATCGGGGGTTGGGGGCCGGGGAGCTGTTTTTT
TRBJ2-1 few TRBD2 13 TRBV5-6 CASRRERTDEQFF TGTGCCAGCCGGCGGGAGAGGACGGATGAGCAGTTCTTC
TRBJ2-3 . TRBD2 14 TRBV2 CASSTIAGGSTQYF TGTGCCAGCAGTACCATAGCGGGGGGGAGTACGCAGTATTTT
TRBJ1-2 . . 10 TRBV29-1 CSVQTGSPHF TGCAGCGTACAAACAGGATCCCCTCACTTC
TRBJ2-2 once . 14 TRBV5-1 CASSLGSNTGELFF TGCGCCAGCAGCTTGGGCAGTAACACCGGGGAGCTGTTTTTT
TRBJ2-3 . TRBD2 16 TRBV2 CASSGASGRYTDTQYF TGTGCCAGCAGTGGGGCTAGCGGGAGATACACAGATACGCAGTATTTT
TRBJ2-2 . . 15 TRBV27 CASSLEGEGTGELFF TGTGCCAGCAGTTTAGAGGGGGAGGGCACCGGGGAGCTGTTTTTT
TRBJ2-5 . . 13 TRBV29-1 CSVVGGVGETQYF TGCAGCGTTGTTGGCGGGGTAGGAGAGACCCAGTACTTC
TRBJ2-5 . . 15 TRBV27 CASSLDKRLQETQYF TGTGCCAGCAGTTTAGATAAGAGGCTCCAAGAGACCCAGTACTTC
TRBJ1-1 . . 11 TRBV25-1 CASRSGTEAFF TGTGCCAGCAGATCTGGGACTGAAGCTTTCTTT
TRBJ2-2 . . 15 TRBV14 CASSLRGGDTGELFF TGTGCCAGCAGCCTAAGGGGTGGGGACACCGGGGAGCTGTTTTTT
TRBJ2-7 . . 11 TRBV6-6 CASTGNYEQYF TGTGCCAGCACAGGGAACTACGAGCAGTACTTC
TRBJ1-6 . . 11 TRBV18 CASSPDSPLHF TGTGCCAGCTCACCTGATTCACCCCTCCACTTT
TRBJ2-5 . TRBD1 13 TRBV19 CASSINRGETQYF TGTGCCAGTAGTATTAACAGGGGAGAGACCCAGTACTTC
TRBJ1-3 . . 14 TRBV7-6 CASSQTGTGNTIYF TGTGCCAGCAGCCAAACAGGGACCGGAAACACCATATATTTT
TRBJ2-7 . . 15 TRBV7-6 CASSFTGQVGGEQYF TGTGCCAGCAGCTTCACGGGGCAGGTGGGCGGCGAGCAGTACTTC
TRBJ2-1 . . 14 TRBV7-9 CASSQTSGVNEQFF TGTGCCAGCAGCCAAACTTCAGGGGTCAATGAGCAGTTCTTC
TRBJ1-4 . . 15 TRBV28 CASSSSTATNEKLFF TGTGCCAGCAGTTCCTCAACCGCAACTAATGAAAAACTGTTTTTT
TRBJ2-5 . . 15 TRBV5-5 CASSLVAFGEETQYF TGTGCCAGCAGCTTGGTCGCGTTCGGCGAAGAGACCCAGTACTTC
TRBJ2-4 . TRBD2 18 TRBV4-2 CASSQELAGGPFRHIQYF TGTGCCAGCAGCCAGGAACTAGCGGGAGGCCCTTTTCGCCACATTCAGTACTTC
TRBJ2-6 . . 13 TRBV30 CAWSYSGANVLTF TGTGCCTGGAGTTACTCTGGGGCCAACGTCCTGACTTTC
TRBJ1-2 . . 13 TRBV2 CASSGDRNYGYTF TGTGCCAGCAGCGGTGACAGGAACTATGGCTACACCTTC
TRBJ2-5 . . 15 TRBV18 CASSPGVGAQETQYF TGTGCCAGCTCACCAGGAGTTGGGGCGCAAGAGACCCAGTACTTC
TRBJ1-6 few TRBD1 15 TRBV5-6 CASSLGDRRHSPLHF TGTGCCAGCAGCTTGGGGGACAGGAGACATTCACCCCTCCACTTT
TRBJ1-1 . . 14 TRBV18 CASSPGGERTEAFF TGTGCCAGCTCACCAGGAGGGGAAAGGACTGAAGCTTTCTTT
TRBJ2-2 few TRBD2 15 TRBV27 CASSLRGYNTGELFF TGTGCCAGCAGTTTGCGGGGGTATAACACCGGGGAGCTGTTTTTT
TRBJ2-7 . . 18 TRBV7-2 CASSPRPTGTGTRYEQYF TGTGCCAGCAGCCCACGGCCAACCGGGACAGGGACTAGATACGAGCAGTACTTC
TRBJ2-7 . . 16 TRBV9 CASSVGPLGAGNEQYF TGTGCCAGCAGCGTAGGGCCGCTGGGGGCAGGGAACGAGCAGTACTTC
TRBJ1-3 . . 15 TRBV11-2 CASSAEYLLGNTIYF TGTGCCAGCAGCGCCGAATATCTGTTGGGAAACACCATATATTTT
TRBJ2-2 once . 14 TRBV7-3 CASRPSENTGELFF TGTGCCAGCAGACCTAGCGAGAACACCGGGGAGCTGTTTTTT
TRBJ1-1 . . 14 TRBV7-9 CASSLGTLGTEAFF TGTGCCAGCAGCTTAGGGACTCTCGGGACTGAAGCTTTCTTT
TRBJ2-3 . TRBD1 13 TRBV27 CASRDRTGDTQYF TGTGCCAGCAGGGACAGGACGGGGGATACGCAGTATTTT
TRBJ2-7 . . 14 TRBV4-1 CASSQRDGYYEQYF TGCGCCAGCAGCCAAAGGGACGGCTACTACGAGCAGTACTTC
TRBJ2-7 . TRBD2 13 TRBV29-1 CSARTSGLYEQYF TGCAGCGCCCGGACTAGCGGGCTCTACGAGCAGTACTTC